This T cell receptor beta chain was sequenced for a study of blood T cell repertoires in COVID-19. The wider study: Collection of acute and convalescent COVID-19 samples took place in the United States, Italy and Spain. In each case, the material was cDNA or gDNA derived from T cells, B-cell-depleted T cells, or PBMCs.

In the original analysis: Estimation of nucleated cell counts was performed using reference gene primer amplification. Sequencing used immunoSEQ multiplex PCR; TCRdb keeps in-frame clones, though not all of them. That table furnishes V, J and clone size, whereas the DNA furnished D and trimming. The sample comprises hundreds of thousands of clones, almost 90% of which are singletons, and 6% to 8.5% rests with the top ten. Seattle researchers signed up patients amid active infection and tracked them longitudinally. The TCR sequence derives from an older woman with COVID-19, enrolled during active disease. The sample taken for sequencing was peripheral blood.

The CDR3 loop reads CASSPIQANEKLFF. The CDR3, as DNA: TGTGCCAGCTCACCGATACAGGCTAATGAAAAACTGTTTTTT. J is TRBJ1-4 and V is TRBV18, with a possible D match to TRBD1 (5 bases). The CDR3 is 14 residues long. V lost 3 bases and J lost 3, with 8 bases in between. CDR1 is KGHSH, CDR2 LQKENI, per germline.